This T cell receptor beta chain was obtained from a study of CD8 T cells in Susac syndrome. With respect to this clonotype: Its antigen remains unidentified.

Findings of the study overall: By the study's own acknowledgment, its TCR sequencing and HLA analysis included relatively few individuals.

An input of 0.5 to 1 ug of RNA was subjected to reverse transcription using random hexamers. TCRdb passed the immunoSEQ multiplex PCR reads through MiXCR, listing each CDR3 protein once. This table has 180,000 or so distinct CDR3 sequences, about 95% appearing once. The receptor was derived from a human donor in good health. The source material was CD4+ T cells from PBMCs.

The CDR3 DNA reads as TGTGCCAGCTCACCGGGGTTGCCCGAGCAGTACTTC. Residues: CASSPGLPEQYF. V is TRBV18 and J is TRBJ2-7; no reliable D call. CDR1 is KGHSH, CDR2 LQKENI, per germline. The CDR3 sequence is 12 residues long. V was pared by 3 bases and J by 6 bases, with 9 bases between.